Described below is a single T cell receptor (beta chain) sequence and its context. The target antigen is unknown. This entry belongs to a study of somatic mutations in cytotoxic T cells in rheumatoid arthritis. The study's findings and limits: CD8+ T-cell clonality did not differ significantly between rheumatoid arthritis patients and age-matched healthy controls. An age-related increase in CD8+ clonality was seen in rheumatoid arthritis patients but not in healthy controls.

The data were produced by immunoSEQ multiplex PCR, yet TCRdb's version contains in-frame clones alone and is incomplete. The sample contains about 20,000 clones, almost 85% of which appear only once. The CDR3 contains 14 residues. The V gene's germline CDR1 is SEHNR and CDR2 FQNEAQ (reference sequence). Trimming shortened V by 1 base and J by 3 bases, and 10 bases separated the two germline ends. The chain combines TRBV7-9 with TRBJ2-7; D might be TRBD1 (6 bases). Sequenced input: CD8+ T cells sorted from blood. This TCR derives from an adult with rheumatoid arthritis. This CDR3 is CASSLDLQGYEQYF. CDR3 nucleotide sequence: TGTGCCAGCAGCTTAGACCTACAGGGCTACGAGCAGTACTTC.